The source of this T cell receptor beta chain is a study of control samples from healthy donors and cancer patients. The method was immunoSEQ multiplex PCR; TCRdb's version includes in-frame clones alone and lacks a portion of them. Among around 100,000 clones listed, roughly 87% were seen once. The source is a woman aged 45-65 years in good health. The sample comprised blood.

The CDR3 DNA sequence: TGTGCCAGCAGATTAGAAGAGCAGTTCTTC. Amino acids: CASRLEEQFF. The chain uses TRBV6-5 and TRBJ2-1, with D uncertain. This CDR3 contains 10 residues. The germline V gene encodes CDR1 MNHEY and CDR2 SVGAGI. Trimming pared 6 bases from V and 10 bases from J, leaving 7 bases between.